The sequence of this TCR beta chain was determined in a study of blood T cell repertoires in COVID-19. Study overall: Sites in the United States, Italy and Spain provided acute and convalescent COVID-19 samples. PBMCs, B-cell-depleted T cells, or T cells provided the cDNA or gDNA that made up the material.

This CDR3 spans 14 amino acids. V was clipped by 0 bases and J by 13 bases; unmatched bases: 8. Germline V gives CDR1 SGHVS, CDR2 FQNEAQ. TCRdb keeps only in-frame clones here, not all; method: immunoSEQ multiplex PCR. This sample has 200,000 to 250,000 clones, with 75% to 90% found just once. The chain is built from TRBV7-8 and TRBJ2-1; TRBD2 agrees at 8 bases. The origin of this receptor is a woman between 25 and 40 years old who had been exposed to COVID-19. Source material: PBMCs or T cells enriched from blood (not recorded which). The CDR3 sequence is CASSLAGASGLQFF. The DNA for the CDR3 is TGTGCCAGCAGCTTAGCGGGCGCTAGCGGGCTACAGTTCTTC.